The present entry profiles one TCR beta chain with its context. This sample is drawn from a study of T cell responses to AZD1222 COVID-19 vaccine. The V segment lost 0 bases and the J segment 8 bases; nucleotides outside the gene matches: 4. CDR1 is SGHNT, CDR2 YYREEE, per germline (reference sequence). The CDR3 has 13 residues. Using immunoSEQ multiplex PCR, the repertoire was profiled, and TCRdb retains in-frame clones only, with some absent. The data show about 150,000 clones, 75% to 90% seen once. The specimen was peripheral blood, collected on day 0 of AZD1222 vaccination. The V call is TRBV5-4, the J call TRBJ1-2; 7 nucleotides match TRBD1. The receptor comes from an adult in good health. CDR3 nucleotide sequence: TGTGCCAGCAGCTTGGAGGGGGCTCGGGGCTACACCTTC. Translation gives CASSLEGARGYTF.